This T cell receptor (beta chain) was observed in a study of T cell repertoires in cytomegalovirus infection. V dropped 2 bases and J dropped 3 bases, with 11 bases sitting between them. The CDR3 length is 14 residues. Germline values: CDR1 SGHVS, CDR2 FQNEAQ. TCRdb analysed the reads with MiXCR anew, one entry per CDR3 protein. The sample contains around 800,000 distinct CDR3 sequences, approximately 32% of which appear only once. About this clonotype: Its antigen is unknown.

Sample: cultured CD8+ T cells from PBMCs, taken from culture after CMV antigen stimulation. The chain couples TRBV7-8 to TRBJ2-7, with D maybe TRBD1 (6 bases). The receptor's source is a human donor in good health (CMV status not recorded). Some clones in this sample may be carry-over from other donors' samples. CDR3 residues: CASSLLQGLYEQYF. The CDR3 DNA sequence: TGTGCCAGCAGCTTACTACAGGGCCTCTACGAGCAGTACTTC.